Here is one T cell receptor beta chain with its context. Its cognate antigen is unknown. CDR3 length: 17 amino acids. Germline V gives CDR1 GTSNPN, CDR2 SVGIG (reference sequence). TCRdb reanalyzed the 5' RACE reads, giving one entry per CDR3 protein sequence and no DNA. Recorded for this sample: around 97,000 distinct CDR3 sequences. This entry comes from a study of monozygotic twins with inflammatory bowel disease. Whole-study results and caveats: No difference was seen in repertoire similarity between concordant and discordant twins, possibly from limited power. Neither one strong signal nor one clonotype associated with IBD was supported. Inverse Simpson values showed less TCRbeta diversity in IBD patients than in their healthy co-twins.

The origin of this receptor is a human donor with ulcerative colitis or Crohn's disease, or a healthy co-twin of an affected twin (not recorded which). The J gene is TRBJ2-5, the V gene TRBV30; TCRdb calls TRBD1, which cannot be checked without DNA. The sample consisted of blood. CDR3 residues: CAWSDGWGGAEQETQYF.